This T cell receptor beta chain came from a study of blood T cell repertoires in COVID-19 (dated by TCRdb to the early 2020s). Study-level background: The collaborator samples originated in the United States, Italy and Spain and spanned the acute and convalescent phases of COVID-19. The material from the prospective study consisted of cDNA or gDNA derived from T cells, B-cell-depleted T cells, or PBMCs. Deeply sampled blood TCRbeta repertoires from subjects exposed to, actively infected with, or recovered from COVID-19 were included in the dataset. A freely available public database, intended as a resource for researchers studying the immune response to SARS-CoV-2, is where the repertoires were released. Samples were obtained from the ongoing ImmuneRACE study (first 160 participants) and from over 1,000 subjects provided by 6 global collaborators. Nearly every sample came with metadata listing a de-identified subject ID, COVID-19 status, age in years and sex. HLA class I and class II types, where available, came from metadata supplied by the sample provider rather than from assay-based typing. Broad study findings and their caveats: How much clinical and demographic metadata was included differed by source and by participant, and the metadata was provided uncurated.

Trimming accounts for 6 bases at V and 2 bases at J, while the number of junction bases matched to no gene is 9. The CDR3 runs 16 amino acids, cysteine and phenylalanine included. Of the read, only the CDR3 DNA is kept; its 48 bases are in frame from base 1. Sequences LNHDA (CDR1) and SQIVND (CDR2) are obtained from the germline V gene (reference sequence). Collaborating institutions collected whole blood in K2EDTA tubes following their own protocols. For TCRbeta analysis, collaborators shipped samples in one of three forms: frozen whole blood, isolated PBMCs, or DNA extracted from either of those sample types. TCRbeta CDR3 regions were amplified from genomic DNA using the immunoSEQ Assay, a bias-controlled multiplex PCR. In the source study's methods: Within the assay, amplification of reference gene primers was used to estimate how many nucleated cells each sample contained. Sequence reads were collapsed and filtered to measure the absolute abundance of every unique TCRbeta CDR3 rearrangement. For each sample, productive Simpson clonality was calculated by taking the square root of Simpson's diversity index across productive rearrangements. In TCRdb, the immuneACCESS table is reduced to in-frame sequences with V and J assigned. These tables do not hold every clone; where another copy was compared, an unresolved V gene accounts for under half, and the others remain unexplained. The DNA gave D and trimming, while V, J and clone size come from that table. In all, the sample holds roughly 100,000 clones, and over 75% of those were seen once. The top ten clonotypes cover under 4.5% of the sample.

This clone was detected once. Which antigen it targets is not known. No base quality values were provided; no much bigger clone lies one nucleotide off. The sequencing input was peripheral blood. The sequence joins TRBV19 to TRBJ1-1, with 10 junctional bases fitting TRBD1. This clonotype was sampled from a man aged 45 to 65 with acute or convalescent COVID-19. The CDR3 here reads CASRVRDRGYNTEAFF. The DNA reads as follows: TGTGCCAGTAGGGTTCGGGACAGGGGATACAACACTGAAGCTTTCTTT.